This entry lists 3 T cell receptor beta chains sequenced from one sample in a study of T-cell memory formation after mild COVID-19. TCRdb reanalysed the 5' RACE reads using MiXCR and keeps one entry per CDR3 protein. This table holds about 250,000 distinct CDR3 sequences, 15% found once. Source material: PBMCs or a T cell subset sorted from them (not recorded which). Receptors originate from an adult woman who had mild COVID-19 (a few samples of this study predate the infection). Cell type and time point are not known.

The chain links TRBV7-9 to TRBJ1-2; D perhaps matches TRBD1 (5 bases). Per germline, CDR1 SEHNR and CDR2 FQNEAQ (reference sequence). V was cut by 1 base and J by 7 bases, with 16 bases left in between. This CDR3 is built from 15 residues. Written as DNA, the CDR3 is TGTGCCAGCAGCTTAGGTTTCCAAGATGGGGCTGGCTACACCTTC. It encodes CASSLGFQDGAGYTF.

This clonotype has more than one count but fewer than ten. The genes are TRBV12-3 or TRBV12-4 and TRBJ2-1, with D maybe TRBD1 (5 bases). V was pared by 7 bases and J by 8 bases, with 33 bases between. The CDR3 covers 19 residues. This CDR3 reads CASNPRWWGRVHSLDEQFF. DNA for the CDR3: TGTGCCAGCAACCCCCGCTGGTGGGGCAGGGTACATTCCTTAGATGAGCAGTTCTTC.

This clonotype turned up a few times. This chain uses TRBV7-2 with TRBJ1-1; D is uncertain. Trimming shortened V by 5 bases and J by 4 bases, and 14 bases separated the two germline ends. Looked up from germline, CDR1 is SGHTA and CDR2 is FQGNSA. This CDR3 has 14 amino acids. The CDR3 DNA follows: TGTGCCAGCAGCCCGAGGTCTTGGGGCACTGAAGCTTTCTTT. This gives the protein CASSPRSWGTEAFF.